This TCR beta chain derives from a study of radiation and T cells in renal cell carcinoma. The assay was immunoSEQ multiplex PCR, and TCRdb's table has in-frame clones only and misses some. The sample holds 150,000 to 200,000 clones, about 87% seen once. Details on this clone: Its antigen is unknown.

From germline, CDR1 is MNHNS and CDR2 SASEGT. CDR3 length equals 16 residues. Trimming cost V 0 bases and J 4 bases, with 15 bases left between them. Time point reported: blood 4 weeks post-SBRT, at nephrectomy. Noted treatment: 15 Gy SBRT to primary tumor, nephrectomy 4 weeks later. Blood was sampled at baseline, 2 weeks and 4 weeks after SBRT. The tumor was a clear cell renal cell carcinoma. Findings and limits, study-wide: Without pretreatment biopsies, baseline tumor clonotype presence was undetermined.

The receptor's source is a woman in her 50s with renal cell carcinoma. This sequence joins TRBV6-1 and TRBJ2-5, with D perhaps matching TRBD2 (6 bases). The sequencing used blood, collected from a patient whose treatment included radiotherapy and nephrectomy. The DNA of the CDR3 is TGTGCCAGCAGTGAAGCGGTCGGAACGGGGGTAGAGACCCAGTACTTC. Its translation is CASSEAVGTGVETQYF.